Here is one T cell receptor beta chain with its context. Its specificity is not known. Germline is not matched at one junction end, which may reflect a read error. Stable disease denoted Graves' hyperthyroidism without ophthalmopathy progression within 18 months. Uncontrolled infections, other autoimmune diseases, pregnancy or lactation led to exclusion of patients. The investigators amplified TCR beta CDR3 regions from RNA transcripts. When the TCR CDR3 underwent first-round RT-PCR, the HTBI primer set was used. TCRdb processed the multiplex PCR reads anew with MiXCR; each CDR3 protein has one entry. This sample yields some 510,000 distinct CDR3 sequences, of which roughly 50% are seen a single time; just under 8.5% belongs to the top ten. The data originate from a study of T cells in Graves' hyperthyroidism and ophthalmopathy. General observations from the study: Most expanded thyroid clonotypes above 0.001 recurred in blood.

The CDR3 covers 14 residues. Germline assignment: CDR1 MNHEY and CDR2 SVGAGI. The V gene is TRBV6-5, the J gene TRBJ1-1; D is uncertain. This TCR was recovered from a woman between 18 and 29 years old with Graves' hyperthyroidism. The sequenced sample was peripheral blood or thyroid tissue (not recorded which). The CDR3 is CAISYVGGRTEAFF. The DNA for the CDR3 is TGTGCCATCAGTTACGTTGGAGGGCGCACTGAAGCTTTCTTT.